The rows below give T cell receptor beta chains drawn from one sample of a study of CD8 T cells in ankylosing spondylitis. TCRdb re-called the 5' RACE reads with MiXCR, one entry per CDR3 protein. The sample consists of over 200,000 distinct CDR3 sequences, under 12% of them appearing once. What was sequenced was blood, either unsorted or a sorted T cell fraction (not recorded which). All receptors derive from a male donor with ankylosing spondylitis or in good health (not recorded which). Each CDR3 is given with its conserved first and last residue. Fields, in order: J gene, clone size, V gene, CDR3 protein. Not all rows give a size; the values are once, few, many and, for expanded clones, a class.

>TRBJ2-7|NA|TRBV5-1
CASRQETGSRTEQYF
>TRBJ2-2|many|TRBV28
CASSYPHGQGASGELFF
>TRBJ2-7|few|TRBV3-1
CASSSGEVAGEQYF
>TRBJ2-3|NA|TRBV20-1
CSARIQGAIGTDTQYF
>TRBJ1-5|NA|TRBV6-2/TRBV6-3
CASSPGTLGPNQPQHF
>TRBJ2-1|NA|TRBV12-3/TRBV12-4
CASSFRGGAYNEQFF
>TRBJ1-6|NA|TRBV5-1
CASSLERVSGSPLHF
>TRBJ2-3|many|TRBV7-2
CASSLRGATPDTQYF
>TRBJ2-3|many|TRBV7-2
CASSLEHRQGADTQYF
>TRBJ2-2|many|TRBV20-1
CSASPRTVTGELFF